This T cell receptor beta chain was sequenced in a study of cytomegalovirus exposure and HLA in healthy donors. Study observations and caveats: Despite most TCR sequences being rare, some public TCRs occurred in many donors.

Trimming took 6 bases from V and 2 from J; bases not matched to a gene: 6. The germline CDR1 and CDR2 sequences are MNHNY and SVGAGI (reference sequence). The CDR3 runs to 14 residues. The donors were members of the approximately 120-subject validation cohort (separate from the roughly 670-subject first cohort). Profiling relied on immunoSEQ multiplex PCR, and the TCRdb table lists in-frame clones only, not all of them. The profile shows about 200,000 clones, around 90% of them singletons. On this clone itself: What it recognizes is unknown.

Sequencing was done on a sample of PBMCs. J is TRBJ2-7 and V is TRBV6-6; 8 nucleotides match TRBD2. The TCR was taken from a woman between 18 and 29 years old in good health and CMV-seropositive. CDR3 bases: TGTGCCAGCAGCACGACTAGCGCCACCTACGAGCAGTACTTC. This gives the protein CASSTTSATYEQYF.